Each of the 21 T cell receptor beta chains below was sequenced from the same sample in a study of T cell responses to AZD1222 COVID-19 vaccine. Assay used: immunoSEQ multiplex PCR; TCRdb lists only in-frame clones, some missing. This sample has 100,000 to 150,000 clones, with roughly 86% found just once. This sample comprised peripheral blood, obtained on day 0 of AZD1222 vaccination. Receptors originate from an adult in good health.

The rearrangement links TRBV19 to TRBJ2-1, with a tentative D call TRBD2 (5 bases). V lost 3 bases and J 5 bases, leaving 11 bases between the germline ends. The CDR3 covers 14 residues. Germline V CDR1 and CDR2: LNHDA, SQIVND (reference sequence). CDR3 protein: CASSIAGVDNEQFF. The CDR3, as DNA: TGTGCCAGTAGTATCGCCGGGGTTGACAATGAGCAGTTCTTC.

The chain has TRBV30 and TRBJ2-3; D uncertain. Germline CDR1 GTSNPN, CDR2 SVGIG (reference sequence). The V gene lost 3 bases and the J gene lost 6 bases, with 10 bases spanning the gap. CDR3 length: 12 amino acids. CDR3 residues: CAWRASADTQYF. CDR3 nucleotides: TGTGCCTGGAGAGCGTCGGCGGATACGCAGTATTTT.

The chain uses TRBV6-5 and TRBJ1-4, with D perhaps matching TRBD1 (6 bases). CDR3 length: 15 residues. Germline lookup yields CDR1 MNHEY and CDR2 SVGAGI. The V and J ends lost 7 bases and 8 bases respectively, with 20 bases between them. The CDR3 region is CASTSEGGLWEKLFF. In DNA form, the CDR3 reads TGTGCCAGCACCTCTGAAGGGGGTCTGTGGGAAAAACTGTTTTTT.

CDR3 sequence: CASSHSGTSTDTQYF. Written as DNA, the CDR3 is TGTGCCAGCTCACATAGCGGTACTAGCACAGATACGCAGTATTTT. The chain links TRBV18 to TRBJ2-3, with D perhaps matching TRBD2 (6 bases). V was trimmed by 4 bases and J by 0 bases, leaving 11 bases between them. This CDR3 is built from 15 residues. Germline-derived CDR1 and CDR2 are KGHSH and LQKENI.

CDR3 nucleotide sequence: TGTGCCAGTAGTCCCGCCGGGACAGGGTTAAGGAATGAGCAGTTCTTC. Translation: CASSPAGTGLRNEQFF. V usage is TRBV19 and J usage is TRBJ2-1, with 9 nucleotides matching TRBD1. CDR1 LNHDA and CDR2 SQIVND come from the germline V gene (reference sequence). V shed 5 bases and J 7 bases; nucleotides not matched to a gene: 12. This CDR3 has 16 amino acids.

As DNA, the CDR3 is TGTGCCAGCAGTTCCTGGACAGCTAACTACGAGCAGTACTTC. Translating it yields CASSSWTANYEQYF. This chain joins TRBV27 and TRBJ2-7; weak D call: TRBD1 (6 bases). The V end was cut by 4 bases, the J end by 3 bases, with 13 bases between. Germline CDR1 reads MNHEY; CDR2 reads SMNVEV (reference sequence). CDR3 length: 14 residues.

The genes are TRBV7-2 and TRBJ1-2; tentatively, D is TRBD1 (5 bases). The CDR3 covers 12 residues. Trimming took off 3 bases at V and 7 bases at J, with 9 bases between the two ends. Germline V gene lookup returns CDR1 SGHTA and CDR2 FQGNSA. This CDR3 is CASSFGGFGYTF. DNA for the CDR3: TGTGCCAGCAGCTTTGGGGGGTTTGGCTACACCTTC.

CDR3 in DNA: TGTGCCAGCAGCTTTAGCGACGAGCAGTACTTC. It is translated as CASSFSDEQYF. This sequence joins TRBV7-9 and TRBJ2-7; the D gene is possibly TRBD2 (5 bases). The germline V gene has CDR1 SEHNR and CDR2 FQNEAQ (reference sequence). Trimming shortened V by 3 bases and J by 5 bases, and 5 bases separated the two germline ends. The CDR3 has 11 residues.

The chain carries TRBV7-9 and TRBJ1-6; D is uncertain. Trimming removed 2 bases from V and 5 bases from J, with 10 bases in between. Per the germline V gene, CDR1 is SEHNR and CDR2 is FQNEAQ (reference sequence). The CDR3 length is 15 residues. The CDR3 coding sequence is TGTGCCAGCAGCTTACTAGACACCAATAATTCACCCCTCCACTTT. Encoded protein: CASSLLDTNNSPLHF.

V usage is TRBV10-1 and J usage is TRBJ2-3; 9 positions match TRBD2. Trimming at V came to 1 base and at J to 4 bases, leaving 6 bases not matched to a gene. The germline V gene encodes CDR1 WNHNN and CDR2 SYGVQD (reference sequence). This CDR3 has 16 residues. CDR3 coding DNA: TGCGCCAGCAGTGAGTGGGCTAGCGGGAATGCAGATACGCAGTATTTT. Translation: CASSEWASGNADTQYF.

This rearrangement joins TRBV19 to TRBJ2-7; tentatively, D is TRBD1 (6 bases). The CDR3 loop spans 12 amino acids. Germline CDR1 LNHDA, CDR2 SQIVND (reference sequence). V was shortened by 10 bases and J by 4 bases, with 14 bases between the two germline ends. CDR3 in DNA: TGTGCCACCCAGGGGCGCGGTTACGAGCAGTACTTC. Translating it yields CATQGRGYEQYF.

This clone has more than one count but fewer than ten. The CDR3 loop is CASTKLAGGSYEQYF. DNA for the CDR3: TGTGCCAGCACCAAACTAGCGGGAGGCTCCTACGAGCAGTACTTC. The chain employs TRBV13 and TRBJ2-7, with TRBD2 matching 12 bases. The germline gives CDR1 PRHDT, CDR2 FYEKMQ (reference sequence). The ends lost 7 bases at V and 0 bases at J; junction bases unmatched: 4. There are 15 residues in the CDR3.

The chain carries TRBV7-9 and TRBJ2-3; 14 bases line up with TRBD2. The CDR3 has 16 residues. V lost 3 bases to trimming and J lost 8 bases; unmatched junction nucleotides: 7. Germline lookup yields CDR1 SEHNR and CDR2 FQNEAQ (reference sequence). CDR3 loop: CASSFETSGGDTTQYF. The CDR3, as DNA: TGTGCCAGCAGCTTCGAGACTAGCGGGGGGGACACTACGCAGTATTTT. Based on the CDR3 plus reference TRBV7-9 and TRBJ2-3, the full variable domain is DTGVSQNPRHKITKRGQNVTFRCDPISEHNRLYWYRQTLGQGPEFLTYFQNEAQLEKSRLLSDRFSAERPKGSFSTLEIQRTEQGDSAMYLCASSFETSGGDTTQYFGPGTRLTVL.

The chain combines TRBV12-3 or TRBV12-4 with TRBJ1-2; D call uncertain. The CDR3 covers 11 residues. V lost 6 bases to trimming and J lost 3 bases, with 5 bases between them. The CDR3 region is CASRVDYGYTF. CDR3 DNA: TGTGCCAGCAGGGTGGACTATGGCTACACCTTC.

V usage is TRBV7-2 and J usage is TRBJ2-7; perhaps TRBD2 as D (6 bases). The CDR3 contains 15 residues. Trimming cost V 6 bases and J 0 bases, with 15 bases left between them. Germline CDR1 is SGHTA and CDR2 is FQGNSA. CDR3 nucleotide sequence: TGTGCCAGCAGATGGGACTCTCGGTCCTCCTACGAGCAGTACTTC. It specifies CASRWDSRSSYEQYF. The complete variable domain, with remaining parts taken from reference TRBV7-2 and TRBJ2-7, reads GAGVSQSPSNKVTEKGKDVELRCDPISGHTALYWYRQSLGQGLEFLIYFQGNSAPDKSGLPSDRFSAERTGGSVSTLTIQRTQQEDSAVYLCASRWDSRSSYEQYFGPGTRLTVT.

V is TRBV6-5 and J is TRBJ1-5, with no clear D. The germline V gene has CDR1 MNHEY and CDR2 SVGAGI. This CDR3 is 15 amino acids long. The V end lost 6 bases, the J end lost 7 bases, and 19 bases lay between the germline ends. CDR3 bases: TGTGCCAGCAGCCAAACTCGGGAGGGTCTCCAGCCCCAGCATTTT. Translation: CASSQTREGLQPQHF.

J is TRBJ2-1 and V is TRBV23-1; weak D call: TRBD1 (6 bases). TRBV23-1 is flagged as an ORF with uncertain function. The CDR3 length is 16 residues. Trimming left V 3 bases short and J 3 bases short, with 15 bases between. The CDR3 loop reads CASSHWGKDSYNEQFF. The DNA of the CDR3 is TGCGCCAGCAGTCATTGGGGGAAGGACAGCTACAATGAGCAGTTCTTC.

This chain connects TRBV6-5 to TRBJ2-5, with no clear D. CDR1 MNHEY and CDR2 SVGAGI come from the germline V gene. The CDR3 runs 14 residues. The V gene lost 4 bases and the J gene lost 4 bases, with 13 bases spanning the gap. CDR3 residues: CASSSQPDLETQYF. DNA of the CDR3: TGTGCCAGCAGTTCTCAGCCGGACCTAGAGACCCAGTACTTC.

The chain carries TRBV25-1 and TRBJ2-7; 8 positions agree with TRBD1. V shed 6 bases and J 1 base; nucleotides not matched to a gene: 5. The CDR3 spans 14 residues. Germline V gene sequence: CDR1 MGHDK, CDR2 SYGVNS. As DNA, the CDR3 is TGTGCCAGCAGCGGGACAGGTACTTCCTACGAGCAGTACTTC. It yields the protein CASSGTGTSYEQYF.

CDR3 protein: CASSLLKRTGNTGELFF. In DNA form, the CDR3 reads TGTGCCAGCAGTCTCCTTAAACGGACGGGAAACACCGGGGAGCTGTTTTTT. This chain uses TRBV27 with TRBJ2-2; D is perhaps TRBD2 (5 bases). The CDR3 covers 17 residues. With 5 bases removed from V and 2 bases from J, the gap between germline ends came to 18 bases. In germline, CDR1 is MNHEY, CDR2 SMNVEV (reference sequence).

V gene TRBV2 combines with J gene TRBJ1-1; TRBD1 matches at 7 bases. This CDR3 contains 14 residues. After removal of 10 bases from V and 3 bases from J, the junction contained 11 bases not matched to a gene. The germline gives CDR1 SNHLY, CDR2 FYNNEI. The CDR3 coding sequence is TGTGCCACCAGACAGGGCCAATTGGACACTGAAGCTTTCTTT. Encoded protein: CATRQGQLDTEAFF.